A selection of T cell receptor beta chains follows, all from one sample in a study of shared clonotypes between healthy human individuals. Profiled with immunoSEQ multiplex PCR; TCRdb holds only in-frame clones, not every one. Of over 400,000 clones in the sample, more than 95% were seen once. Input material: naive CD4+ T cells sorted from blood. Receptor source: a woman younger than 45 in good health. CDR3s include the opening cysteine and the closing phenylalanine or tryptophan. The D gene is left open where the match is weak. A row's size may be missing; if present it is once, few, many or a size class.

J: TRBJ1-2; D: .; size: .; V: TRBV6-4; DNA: TGTGCCAGCAGTGTCGGGACGTCGGATTCCTATGGCTACACCTTC; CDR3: CASSVGTSDSYGYTF
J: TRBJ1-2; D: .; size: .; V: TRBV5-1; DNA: TGCGCCAGCAGCTTGGCTGTCAGGGAGGCTGGCTACACCTTC; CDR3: CASSLAVREAGYTF
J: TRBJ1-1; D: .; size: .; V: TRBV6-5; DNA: TGTGCCAGCAGTTACGATTTGAACACTGAAGCTTTCTTT; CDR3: CASSYDLNTEAFF
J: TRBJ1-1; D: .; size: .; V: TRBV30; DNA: TGTGCCTGGAGAAACATCTACGTGCGCGCTGAAGCTTTCTTT; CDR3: CAWRNIYVRAEAFF
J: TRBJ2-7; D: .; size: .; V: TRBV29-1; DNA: TGCAGCGCATGGGACGGGGGAGGCTCCTACGAGCAGTACTTC; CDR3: CSAWDGGGSYEQYF
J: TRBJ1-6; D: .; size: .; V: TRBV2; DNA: TGTGCCAGCACTCCGAAGGGTACAGAGAATTCACCCCTCCACTTT; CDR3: CASTPKGTENSPLHF
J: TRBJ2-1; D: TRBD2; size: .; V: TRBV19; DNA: TGTGCCAGTAGGCCGGGACTAACCAATGAGCAGTTCTTC; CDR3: CASRPGLTNEQFF
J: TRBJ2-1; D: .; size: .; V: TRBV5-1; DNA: TGCGCCAGCAGCGTAGAAGGTGCTCAAGGTGAGCAGTTCTTC; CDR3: CASSVEGAQGEQFF
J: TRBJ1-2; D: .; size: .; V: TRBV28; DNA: TGTGCCAGCATTAGGGGGGCGTGGCTGGGGTATGGCTACACCTTC; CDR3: CASIRGAWLGYGYTF
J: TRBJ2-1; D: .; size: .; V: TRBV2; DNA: TGTGCCAGCAGTGAACTTTCCCTCCAGGGCGATGAGCAGTTCTTC; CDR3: CASSELSLQGDEQFF
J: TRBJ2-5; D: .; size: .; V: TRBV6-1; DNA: TGTGCCAGCAGTGATTGGGGGGCGAGGGAGACCCAGTACTTC; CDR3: CASSDWGARETQYF
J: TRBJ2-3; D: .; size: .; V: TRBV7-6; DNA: TGTGCCAGCAGCCCCCGACTAGAACGTAATACGCAGTATTTT; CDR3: CASSPRLERNTQYF
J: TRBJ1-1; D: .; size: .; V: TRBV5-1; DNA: TGCGCCAGCAGCACCGGACAGACGAACACTGAAGCTTTCTTT; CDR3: CASSTGQTNTEAFF
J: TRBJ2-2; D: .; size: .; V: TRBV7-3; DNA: TGTGCCAGCAGCCTAGGACTATTGCCCGGGGAGCTGTTTTTT; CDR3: CASSLGLLPGELFF
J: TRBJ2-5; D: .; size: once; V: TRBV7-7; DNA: TGTGCCAGCAGCCCCCAAGAGACCCAGTACTTC; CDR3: CASSPQETQYF
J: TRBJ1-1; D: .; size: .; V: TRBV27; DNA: TGTGCCAGCAGTTTGGATCGGATGAACACTGAAGCTTTCTTT; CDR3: CASSLDRMNTEAFF
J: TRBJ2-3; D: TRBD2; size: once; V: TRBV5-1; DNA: TGCGCCAGCAGCTTGGCCTCAGGCGGGAGGAGGACAGATACGCAGTATTTT; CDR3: CASSLASGGRRTDTQYF
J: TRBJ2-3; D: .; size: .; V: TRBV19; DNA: TGTGCCAGTAGTATCATTGGGAATGGGGCAGATACGCAGTATTTT; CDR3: CASSIIGNGADTQYF
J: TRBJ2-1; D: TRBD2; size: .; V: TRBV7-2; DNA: TGTGCCAGCAGCTTTCGCCTAGCGGTACCCTACAATGAGCAGTTCTTC; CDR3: CASSFRLAVPYNEQFF
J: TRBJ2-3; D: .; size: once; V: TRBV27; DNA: TGTGCCAGCAGTCAGGACAGAACGCAGTATTTT; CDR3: CASSQDRTQYF
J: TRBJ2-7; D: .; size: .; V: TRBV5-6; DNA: TGTGCCAGCAGCAACACAGACAGGCGTAGCTCCTACGAGCAGTACTTC; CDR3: CASSNTDRRSSYEQYF
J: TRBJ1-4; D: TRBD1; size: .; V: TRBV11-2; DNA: TGTGCCAGCAGCTCTCCGGGACAGCATCGGGGACTGTTTTTT; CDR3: CASSSPGQHRGLFF
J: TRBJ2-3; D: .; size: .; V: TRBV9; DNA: TGTGCCAGCAGCGTAGCTCCTAGCACAGATACGCAGTATTTT; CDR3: CASSVAPSTDTQYF
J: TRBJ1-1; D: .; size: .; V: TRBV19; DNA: TGTGCCAGTAGTATAGATCCCGGGCCGGGCACTGAAGCTTTCTTT; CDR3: CASSIDPGPGTEAFF
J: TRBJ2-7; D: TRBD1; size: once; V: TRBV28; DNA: TGTGCCAGCAGTTTATTCGGGGTGACAGGGGGTAGGGACGAGCAGTACTTC; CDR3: CASSLFGVTGGRDEQYF